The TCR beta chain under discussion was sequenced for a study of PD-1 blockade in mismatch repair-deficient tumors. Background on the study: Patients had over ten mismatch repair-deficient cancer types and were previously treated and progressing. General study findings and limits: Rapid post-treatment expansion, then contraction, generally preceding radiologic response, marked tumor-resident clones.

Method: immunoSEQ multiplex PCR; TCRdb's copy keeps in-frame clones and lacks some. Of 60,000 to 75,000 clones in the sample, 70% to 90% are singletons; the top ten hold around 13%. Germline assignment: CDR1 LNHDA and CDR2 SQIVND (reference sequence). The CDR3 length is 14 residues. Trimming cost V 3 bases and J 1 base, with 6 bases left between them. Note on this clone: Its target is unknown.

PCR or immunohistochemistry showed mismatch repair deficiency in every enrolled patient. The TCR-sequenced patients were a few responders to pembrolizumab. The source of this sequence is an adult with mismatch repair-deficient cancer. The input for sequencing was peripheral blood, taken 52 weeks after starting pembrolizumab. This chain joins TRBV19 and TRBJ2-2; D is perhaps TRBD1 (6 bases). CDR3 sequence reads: CASSMGQNTGELFF. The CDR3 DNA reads TGTGCCAGTAGTATGGGACAGAACACCGGGGAGCTGTTTTTT. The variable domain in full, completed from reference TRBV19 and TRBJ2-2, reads DGGITQSPKYLFRKEGQNVTLSCEQNLNHDAMYWYRQDPGQGLRLIYYSQIVNDFQKGDIAEGYSVSREKKESFPLTVTSAQKNPTAFYLCASSMGQNTGELFFGEGSRLTVL.